These T cell receptor beta chains were read from a single sample in a study of cytomegalovirus exposure and HLA in healthy donors. Only in-frame clones appear in the TCRdb table, and some are missing; sequencing was by immunoSEQ multiplex PCR. This table has over 150,000 clones, roughly 90% appearing once. Specimen: PBMCs. The receptors here all came from a woman in her 30s in good health and CMV-seronegative. CDR3s include the opening cysteine and the closing phenylalanine or tryptophan. D genes are given only for firm matches. Expanded clones are given a class, and other clones once, few, many or no size at all.

>TRBJ1-2|once|12|.|TRBV7-2
CASSPTGDGYTF
TGTGCCAGCAGCCCAACCGGCGATGGCTACACCTTC
>TRBJ1-5|.|15|TRBD1|TRBV7-2
CASSPRQGGNQPQHF
TGTGCCAGCAGCCCCCGACAGGGGGGTAATCAGCCCCAGCATTTT
>TRBJ2-5|.|13|.|TRBV5-6
CASSFGQRETQYF
TGTGCCAGCAGCTTCGGGCAAAGAGAGACCCAGTACTTC
>TRBJ2-7|.|12|TRBD1|TRBV5-6
CASSPGQGACFF
TGTGCCAGCAGCCCTGGACAGGGGGCTTGTTTCTTC
>TRBJ1-1|.|13|.|TRBV2
CASTGDLNTEAFF
TGTGCCAGTACTGGGGACTTGAACACTGAAGCTTTCTTT
>TRBJ2-5|.|11|.|TRBV19
CASRTEETQYF
TGTGCCAGCCGGACAGAAGAGACCCAGTACTTC
>TRBJ1-6|.|13|.|TRBV27
CASSKGGRTPLHF
TGTGCCAGCAGTAAGGGGGGAAGGACACCCCTCCACTTT
>TRBJ2-5|.|11|.|TRBV20-1
CATQYQETQYF
TGCGCAACTCAATACCAAGAGACCCAGTACTTC
>TRBJ2-6|.|17|TRBD1|TRBV18
CASSPQGATSGANVLTF
TGTGCCAGCTCACCGCAGGGGGCCACCTCTGGGGCCAACGTCCTGACTTTC
>TRBJ2-7|.|13|.|TRBV7-6
CASSRFQSYEQYF
TGTGCCAGCAGCCGATTTCAATCCTACGAGCAGTACTTC